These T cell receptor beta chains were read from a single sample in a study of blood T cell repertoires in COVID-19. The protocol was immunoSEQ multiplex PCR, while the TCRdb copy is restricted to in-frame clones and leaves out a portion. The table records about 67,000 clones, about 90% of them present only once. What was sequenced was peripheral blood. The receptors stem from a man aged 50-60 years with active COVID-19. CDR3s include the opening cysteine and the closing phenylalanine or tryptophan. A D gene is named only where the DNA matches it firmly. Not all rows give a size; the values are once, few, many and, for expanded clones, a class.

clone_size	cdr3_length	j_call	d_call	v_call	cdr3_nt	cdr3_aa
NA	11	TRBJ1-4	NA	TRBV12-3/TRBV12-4	TGTGCCTCCGCCGGGAGGGAAAAACTGTTTTTT	CASAGREKLFF
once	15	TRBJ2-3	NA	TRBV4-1	TGCGCCAGCGCCGAGGAGAGGAGTTCGACAGATACGCAGTATTTT	CASAEERSSTDTQYF
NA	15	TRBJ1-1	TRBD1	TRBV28	TGTGCCAGCAGTCGGCGTGGGACAGGGGACACTGAAGCTTTCTTT	CASSRRGTGDTEAFF
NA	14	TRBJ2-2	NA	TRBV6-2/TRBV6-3	TGTGCCAGCAACCCAGGGGCGAACACCGGGGAGCTGTTTTTT	CASNPGANTGELFF
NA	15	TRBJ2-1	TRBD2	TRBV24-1	TGTGCCACCAGGACTAGCGGGAGGACCTACAATGAGCAGTTCTTC	CATRTSGRTYNEQFF
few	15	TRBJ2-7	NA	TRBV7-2	TGTGCCAGCAGCTTAGACCCACTAGTAGCCGGCGAGCAGTACTTC	CASSLDPLVAGEQYF
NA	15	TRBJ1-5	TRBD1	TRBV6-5	TGTGCCAGCAGTCCACTCCGACAGGGTGGACAGCCCCAGCATTTT	CASSPLRQGGQPQHF
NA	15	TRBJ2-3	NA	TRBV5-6	TGTGCCAGCAGCGCATACAGGGTGGACGCAGATACGCAGTATTTT	CASSAYRVDADTQYF
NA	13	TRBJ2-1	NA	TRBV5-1	TGCGCCAGCAAGGAGGATCTTTGGAATGAGCAGTTCTTC	CASKEDLWNEQFF
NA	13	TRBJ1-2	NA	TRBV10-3	TGTGCCATCAGGGGGACTCCAAGCTATGGCTACACCTTC	CAIRGTPSYGYTF
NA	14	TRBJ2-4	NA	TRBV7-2	TGTGCCAGCAGCTTAGGCTTCCCCGGGGACATTCAGTACTTC	CASSLGFPGDIQYF
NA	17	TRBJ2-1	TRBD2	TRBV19	TGTGCCAGTAGTGAGGGACTAGCGGGAGGGCTCGGCAATGAGCAGTTCTTC	CASSEGLAGGLGNEQFF
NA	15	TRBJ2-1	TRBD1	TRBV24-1	TGTGCCACCAGTGATTTGAACAGGGGGCCTTCCGAGCAGTTCTTC	CATSDLNRGPSEQFF
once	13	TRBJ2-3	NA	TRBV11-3	TGTGCCAGCAGCTTTTACCCGGAGGGTACGCAGTATTTT	CASSFYPEGTQYF
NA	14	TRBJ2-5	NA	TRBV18	TGTGCCAGCTCTCGCCGGGACACCAAAGAGACCCAGTACTTC	CASSRRDTKETQYF
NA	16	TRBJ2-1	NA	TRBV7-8	TGTGCCAGCAGCTTAGTAATGGGAGTTACACTCAATGAGCAGTTCTTC	CASSLVMGVTLNEQFF
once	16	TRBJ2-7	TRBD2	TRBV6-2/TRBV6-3	TGTGCCAGCAGCAGGACTAGCGGTTCGGCTCGGGGCGAGCAGTACTTC	CASSRTSGSARGEQYF
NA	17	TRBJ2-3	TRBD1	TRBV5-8	TGTGCCAGCAGCTTTCGGGGACAGGCCGGGATCACAGATACGCAGTATTTT	CASSFRGQAGITDTQYF
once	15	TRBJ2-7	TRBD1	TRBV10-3	TGTGCCATCAGGGACTCGGGACAGAGCTCCTACGAGCAGTACTTC	CAIRDSGQSSYEQYF
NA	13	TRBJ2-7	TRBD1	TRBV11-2	TGTGCCAGCAGCTTAGGGCTTACAGGGGGCCTGTACTTC	CASSLGLTGGLYF
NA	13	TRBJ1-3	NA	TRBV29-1	TGCAGCGCCGGGGAGACCAGTGGAAACACCATATATTTT	CSAGETSGNTIYF
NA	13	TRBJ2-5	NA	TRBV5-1	TGCGCCAGCAGCTTGGGACTTCAAGAGACCCAGTACTTC	CASSLGLQETQYF
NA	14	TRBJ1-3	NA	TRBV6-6	TGTGCCAGCAGCCTGTATTCGGTGGGAAACACCATATATTTT	CASSLYSVGNTIYF
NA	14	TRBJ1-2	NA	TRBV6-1	TGTGCCAGCAGTGAAGGACAGGCATTGGGAGGCTACACCTTC	CASSEGQALGGYTF
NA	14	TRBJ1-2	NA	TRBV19	TGTGCCAGTAGACCACAACAGGGAAACTATGGCTACACCTTC	CASRPQQGNYGYTF
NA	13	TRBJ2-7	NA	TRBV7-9	TGTGCCAGCAGCCCACCCGGGGGTTACGAGCAGTACTTC	CASSPPGGYEQYF
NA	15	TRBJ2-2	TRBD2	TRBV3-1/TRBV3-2	TGTGCCAGCAGCCCGACTAGCGCAGTCACCGGGGAGCTGTTTTTT	CASSPTSAVTGELFF
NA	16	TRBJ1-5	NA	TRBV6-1	TGTGCCAGCAGTGCCGGGGAGCTATATAGCAATCAGCCCCAGCATTTT	CASSAGELYSNQPQHF
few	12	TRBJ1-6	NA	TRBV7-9	TGTGCCAGCAGCCACAGGGAATCACCCCTCCACTTT	CASSHRESPLHF